This T cell receptor (beta chain) was recorded in a study of T cell responses to AZD1222 COVID-19 vaccine. Study observations and caveats: It should be noted that donors were predominantly white British and more often female, and clonal diversity was possibly underestimated.

V shed 3 bases, J shed 3 bases, and the junction held 7 bases outside the gene matches. The CDR3 contains 16 residues. Germline V lookup: CDR1 LNHDA, CDR2 SQIVND (reference sequence). Libraries were prepared by immunoSEQ multiplex PCR; TCRdb keeps only in-frame clonotypes and omits some of them. The data show just under 55,000 clones, 70% to 90% seen once. With regard to this clone: The antigen is undetermined.

This material consisted of peripheral blood, taken on day 0 of AZD1222 vaccination. The chain carries TRBV19 and TRBJ2-7; 11 bases align to TRBD2. The source is an adult in good health. The CDR3 nucleotides are TGTGCCAGTAGTATTACGGGTACTAGCGGGAGCTACGAGCAGTACTTC. It specifies CASSITGTSGSYEQYF.